The 25 T cell receptor beta chains given below trace back to one sample, sequenced in a study of blood T cell repertoires in COVID-19. TCRdb's copy holds only in-frame clones and misses some; the assay was immunoSEQ multiplex PCR. The table records roughly 150,000 clones, around nine tenths of them present only once. The sequencing input was peripheral blood. The receptors originated from a middle-aged man who had recovered from COVID-19.

The rearrangement joins TRBV11-3 to TRBJ2-5, with 9 bases that match TRBD2. The CDR3 covers 16 residues. Trimming at V came to 0 bases and at J to 5 bases, leaving 7 bases not matched to a gene. Germline CDR1 SGHNT, CDR2 YENEEA. The CDR3 coding sequence is TGTGCCAGCAGCTTAGAAAGCGGGGGGAATCGGGAGACCCAGTACTTC. Translating it yields CASSLESGGNRETQYF.

This rearrangement joins TRBV28 to TRBJ1-2; D may be TRBD1 (5 bases). There are 12 residues in the CDR3. Per the germline V gene, CDR1 is MDHEN and CDR2 is SYDVKM. Trimming removed 6 bases from V and 4 bases from J, with 9 bases in between. The DNA for the CDR3 is TGTGCCAGCAGCCTGGGACTCTATGGCTACACCTTC. Protein: CASSLGLYGYTF.

The chain couples TRBV4-3 to TRBJ1-3; no reliable D call. With 0 bases removed from V and 2 bases from J, the gap between germline ends came to 8 bases. The CDR3 sequence is 15 residues long. The V gene's germline CDR1 is LGHNA and CDR2 YSLEER. CDR3 amino acids: CASSQDLGAGNTIYF. As DNA, the CDR3 is TGCGCCAGCAGCCAAGATCTCGGAGCTGGAAACACCATATATTTT.

This sequence joins TRBV28 and TRBJ2-4, with D possibly TRBD1 on 5 matching bases. The CDR3 runs to 15 residues. Deletions cut 1 base from V and 0 bases from J, with 7 bases between. Per germline, CDR1 MDHEN and CDR2 SYDVKM. Written as DNA, the CDR3 is TGTGCCAGCAGTTTATTCCAGGGAGCCAAAAACATTCAGTACTTC. Residues: CASSLFQGAKNIQYF. Full variable domain (missing parts from reference TRBV28 and TRBJ2-4): DVKVTQSSRYLVKRTGEKVFLECVQDMDHENMFWYRQDPGLGLRLIYFSYDVKMKEKGDIPEGYSVSREKKERFSLILESASTNQTSMYLCASSLFQGAKNIQYFGAGTRLSVL.

V is TRBV5-1 and J is TRBJ2-7; TRBD2 matches 8 bases. Looked up from germline, CDR1 is SGHRS and CDR2 is YFSETQ. The CDR3 length is 14 residues. Germline trimming cut 1 base from V and 3 bases from J; bases unmatched to any gene: 3. Written as DNA, the CDR3 is TGCGCCAGCAGCTTGAGGCGGGGGGACTACGAGCAGTACTTC. Protein sequence: CASSLRRGDYEQYF.

This sequence joins TRBV11-2 and TRBJ1-3; D not certain. The CDR3 contains 14 residues. Trimming cost V 7 bases and J 3 bases, with 13 bases left between them. Germline V CDR1 and CDR2: SGHAT, FQNNGV. DNA for the CDR3: TGTGCCAGCACCCTCGGGAGCATTGGAAACACCATATATTTT. It codes for CASTLGSIGNTIYF.

The gene calls are TRBV7-2 and TRBJ2-1; 14 bases fit TRBD2. This CDR3 is built from 16 residues. In germline, CDR1 is SGHTA, CDR2 FQGNSA. Trimming at V came to 6 bases and at J to 7 bases, leaving 8 bases not matched to a gene. DNA of the CDR3: TGTGCCAGCAGTTCTACCGGGACTAGCGGGAGAAATGAGCAGTTCTTC. Protein: CASSSTGTSGRNEQFF.

The chain has TRBV28 and TRBJ2-7; 8 bases are a match to TRBD1. The ends lost 5 bases at V and 4 bases at J; junction bases unmatched: 4. Germline lookup yields CDR1 MDHEN and CDR2 SYDVKM. This CDR3 spans 13 amino acids. CDR3 residues: CASSVDRVYEQYF. The CDR3 DNA reads as TGTGCCAGCAGTGTGGACAGGGTGTACGAGCAGTACTTC.

The chain is built from TRBV5-4 and TRBJ2-3; 15 nucleotides match TRBD2. CDR3 size: 19 residues. The J segment lost 0 bases and the V segment lost 3 bases, leaving 8 bases of the junction unmatched. Per the germline V gene, CDR1 is SGHNT and CDR2 is YYREEE (reference sequence). The CDR3: CASSSGTSGRKTSTDTQYF. CDR3 sequence (DNA): TGTGCCAGCAGCTCCGGGACTAGCGGGAGGAAAACTAGCACAGATACGCAGTATTTT.

The chain has TRBV5-4 and TRBJ2-7; D is possibly TRBD1 (7 bases). Between the trimmed V and J ends, which lost 0 bases and 2 bases, there was a span of 18 bases. Looked up from germline, CDR1 is SGHNT and CDR2 is YYREEE (reference sequence). The CDR3 contains 17 residues. The CDR3 sequence is CASSLGGGLRETYEQYF. The CDR3 DNA is TGTGCCAGCAGCTTGGGAGGGGGCCTCCGGGAGACCTACGAGCAGTACTTC.

The chain combines TRBV13 with TRBJ1-6; D ambiguous. The V gene lost 6 bases and the J gene lost 0 bases, with 3 bases spanning the gap. The germline V gene encodes CDR1 PRHDT and CDR2 FYEKMQ (reference sequence). The CDR3 is 13 residues long. The CDR3 is CASSSSYNSPLHF. The CDR3 DNA follows: TGTGCCAGCAGTAGCTCCTATAATTCACCCCTCCACTTT.

This chain joins TRBV4-2 and TRBJ2-5, with a weak D call TRBD1 (6 bases). This CDR3 is 14 amino acids long. Germline CDR1 LGHNA, CDR2 YNFKEQ. V lost 4 bases, J lost 1 base, and 10 bases lay in between. The CDR3 reads CASSPGQFQETQYF. CDR3 nucleotide sequence: TGTGCCAGCAGCCCTGGACAGTTCCAAGAGACCCAGTACTTC.

The chain couples TRBV29-1 to TRBJ1-5; TRBD1 matches 7 bases. The trim removed 6 bases at V and 5 bases at J, leaving 4 bases unmatched. Per germline, CDR1 SQVTM and CDR2 ANQGSEA. This CDR3 has 12 residues. The CDR3 reads CSVRTGDQPQHF. The CDR3 DNA reads as TGCAGCGTGCGGACAGGAGATCAGCCCCAGCATTTT.

The J gene is TRBJ2-3, the V gene TRBV10-3, with no clear D. From germline, CDR1 is ENHRY and CDR2 SYGVKD. Trimming stripped 3 bases from V and 1 base from J, with 11 bases between. The CDR3 is 15 residues long. CDR3 coding DNA: TGTGCCATCAGTGAACTCTCTGTGGGCACAGATACGCAGTATTTT. Translation: CAISELSVGTDTQYF.

The J gene is TRBJ1-2, the V gene TRBV10-3; no clear D. This CDR3 region has 14 residues. V lost 3 bases and J 8 bases, leaving 16 bases between the germline ends. The germline V gene has CDR1 ENHRY and CDR2 SYGVKD. The chain's CDR3 is CAISDNEGFGGYTF. The CDR3 bases are TGTGCCATCAGTGATAATGAGGGATTTGGGGGCTACACCTTC.

This chain connects TRBV27 to TRBJ2-2, with no clear D. V was clipped by 4 bases and J by 3 bases, with 6 bases between them. Looked up from germline, CDR1 is MNHEY and CDR2 is SMNVEV (reference sequence). This CDR3 spans 13 amino acids. The CDR3 nucleotides read TGTGCCAGCAGTTCCTCGGACACCGGGGAGCTGTTTTTT. Protein: CASSSSDTGELFF.

The rearrangement links TRBV6-6 to TRBJ2-7, with 10 bases that match TRBD2. Per germline, CDR1 MNHNY and CDR2 SVGAGI (reference sequence). The CDR3 contains 14 residues. Unmatched junction bases numbered 3, after V lost 5 bases and J lost 2 bases. CDR3 residues: CASSEGLAPYEQYF. The CDR3 DNA follows: TGTGCCAGCAGTGAGGGACTAGCGCCCTACGAGCAGTACTTC.

The gene calls are TRBV7-6 and TRBJ2-2; 8 nucleotides agree with TRBD1. In germline, CDR1 is SGHVS, CDR2 FNYEAQ. With V trimmed by 1 base and J by 4 bases, 5 bases remained unmatched. The CDR3 sequence is 16 residues long. CDR3: CASSLGDRIGTGELFF. CDR3 nucleotide sequence: TGTGCCAGCAGCTTAGGGGACAGGATAGGCACCGGGGAGCTGTTTTTT.

The rearrangement links TRBV2 to TRBJ2-1, with 10 nucleotides matching TRBD2. After removal of 5 bases from V and 7 bases from J, the junction contained 8 bases not matched to a gene. This CDR3 is 15 amino acids long. Germline CDR1 SNHLY, CDR2 FYNNEI. The DNA of the CDR3 is TGTGCCAGCAGTAAGCTAGCGGGAGTTACGAATGAGCAGTTCTTC. It is translated as CASSKLAGVTNEQFF.

V gene TRBV25-1 combines with J gene TRBJ1-2; 10 bases fit TRBD1. Germline-derived CDR1 and CDR2 are MGHDK and SYGVNS. The V and J ends lost 4 bases and 5 bases, in that order; junction bases with no gene match: 7. The CDR3 is 15 residues long. The CDR3 protein is CASSGPGQGDYGYTF. CDR3 DNA sequence: TGTGCCAGCAGTGGGCCTGGACAGGGGGATTATGGCTACACCTTC.

V and J are TRBV3-1 (or the pseudogene TRBV3-2) and TRBJ1-2; the D is unclear. With 4 bases removed from V and 0 bases from J, the gap between germline ends came to 6 bases. The length of the CDR3 is 13 residues. The germline CDR1 and CDR2 sequences are LGHDT and YNNKEL (reference sequence). CDR3 coding DNA: TGTGCCAGCAGCCCATGTTCTAACTATGGCTACACCTTC. Amino acids: CASSPCSNYGYTF.

J is TRBJ2-3 and V is TRBV19; D is perhaps TRBD1 (5 bases). This CDR3 contains 16 residues. Germline CDR1 LNHDA, CDR2 SQIVND (reference sequence). Trimming cost V 3 bases and J 0 bases, with 13 bases left between them. Here the CDR3 DNA reads TGTGCCAGTAGTATGAGACAGCTCTCGAGCACAGATACGCAGTATTTT. Protein product: CASSMRQLSSTDTQYF.

This clone turned up a few times. The rearrangement links TRBV7-9 to TRBJ1-2, with 8 bases matching TRBD1. Germline lookup yields CDR1 SEHNR and CDR2 FQNEAQ (reference sequence). The CDR3 has 15 residues. After removal of 6 bases from V and 3 bases from J, the junction contained 9 bases not matched to a gene. The CDR3 loop is CASSSQGARDYGYTF. As DNA, the CDR3 is TGTGCCAGCAGTTCCCAGGGGGCGCGGGACTATGGCTACACCTTC.

The chain carries TRBV3-1 (or the pseudogene TRBV3-2) and TRBJ2-1; maybe TRBD2 (7 bases). CDR1 is LGHDT and CDR2 is YNNKEL in the germline V gene (reference sequence). The CDR3 spans 15 residues. The V end was cut by 0 bases, the J end by 9 bases, with 15 bases between. CDR3: CASSQDVGGASEQFF. CDR3 nucleotide sequence: TGTGCCAGCAGCCAAGATGTTGGGGGGGCATCTGAGCAGTTCTTC.

The chain carries TRBV5-1 and TRBJ1-2; tentative D call: TRBD1 (5 bases). With 0 bases removed from V and 0 bases from J, the gap between germline ends came to 9 bases. Germline CDR1 SGHRS, CDR2 YFSETQ. The CDR3 runs to 15 residues. As DNA, the CDR3 is TGCGCCAGCAGCTTGGCCTCAGGGACTAACTATGGCTACACCTTC. Translation: CASSLASGTNYGYTF.